The present entry profiles one T cell receptor (beta chain) with its context. This clonotype occurred many times. Its recognized antigen is unknown. Base qualities are not at hand, and no much larger clone is one base apart. This specimen belongs to a study of tumor-infiltrating lymphocytes in primary liver carcinoma (TCRdb year 2017). Background on the whole study: Of the five patients, three men and two women aged 30 to 69 years, four had hepatocellular carcinoma and one had combined HCC and intrahepatic cholangiocarcinoma. The five patients had tumors of stage T1-T3 N0M0, with maximum diameters ranging from roughly 4.2 to 10 cm. TCRbeta repertoire sequencing covered some 35 specimens from 5 patients: 25 or so tumor regions, 5 adjacent noncancerous liver tissues and 5 peripheral blood samples. Across five regions of each liver tumor, along with adjacent normal tissue and blood, the study brought together TCRbeta repertoire sequencing, expression microarrays and whole-exome sequencing. Samples yielded roughly 3.5 to 8 million productive TCRbeta reads; read depth did not differ significantly between tissue types. The 25 or so tumor region samples were profiled with Agilent mRNA microarrays so that TCRbeta repertoire diversity could be related to the local molecular phenotype. Repertoires from technical replicates were highly reproducible, with mean shared-clone rates around 0.87 and correlation coefficients above 0.95. The paper as a whole reports these results and caveats: The top 250 clones accounted for a significantly greater share of the repertoire in tumors than in blood (p = 0.039). Only the TCR beta chain was sequenced, so true repertoire diversity is likely underestimated because unpaired alpha chains were not captured. With just a handful of patients in the study, the authors point out that the findings should be validated in a larger study. Since the samples were bulk and unsorted, there was no way to compare CD4+ and CD8+ T cell repertoires. Only roughly 8-25% of top clones appeared in all five regions of a tumor, which suggests that tumor-infiltrating T cells are spatially heterogeneous. Repertoire overlap was higher between tumor regions (mean about 36%) than tumor-adjacent (approximately 17%) or tumor-blood (about 14%) pairs, consistent with antigen-driven expansion.

The germline V gene supplies CDR1 MNHNS and CDR2 SASEGT. The CDR3 measures 12 amino acids from cysteine to phenylalanine. Of the read, only the CDR3 DNA is kept; its 36 bases are in frame from base 1. Cut back by 8 bases and 4 bases, the V and J ends lie 12 bases apart. Without any cell sorting, total RNA and DNA were co-extracted from about 21-30 mg of bulk tissue using the AllPrep DNA/RNA mini kit. Roughly five patients with histopathologically diagnosed primary liver carcinoma underwent surgical resection in China between November 2015 and 2016. At the time of sampling, the patients were treatment-naive and had chronic HBV infection. Each tumor was sampled at five spatially separated regions: the tumor centre plus the superior, inferior, left-lateral and right-lateral poles. Histological examination found more than 75% viable tumor cells in every tumor sample. Fresh tumor and adjacent tissue pieces were bisected, with one half stored in RNAlater at -80 degrees C and the other half sent for histology.

A constant-region primer and ProtoScript II reverse transcriptase were used to reverse-transcribe TCRbeta-specific cDNA from roughly 500 ng total RNA. Construction of the TCRbeta libraries relied on three nested rounds of multiplex PCR, following a slightly modified ARM-PCR procedure. The first two PCR rounds used multiplex TRBV1-TRBV30 forward primers with a Cbeta reverse primer, each for 10 to 11 cycles. A final 25-cycle PCR with Deep VentR polymerase added sample barcodes and Illumina adapters. Amplicons of 200-500 bp were gel-purified with a QIAquick gel extraction kit before sequencing. TCRbeta amplicons were sequenced on an Illumina HiSeq 2500 with 250-bp paired-end reads. Per the authors' processing: To recover full CDR3 sequences, reads were quality-trimmed using Trimmomatic v0.33 and paired reads were then merged using FLASH v1.2.11. MiGEC v1.2.1b assigned V, D and J germline segments to the rearranged TCRbeta sequences. Clonotype statistics and Shannon-Wiener diversity indices were calculated with VDJtools v1.0.0. To reduce sampling bias, subsequent analyses other than the diversity analysis used only the 250 most abundant clonotypes in each sample. The raw public data were reprocessed by TCRdb itself: fastp quality trimming at Q25, MiXCR clonotype calling, in-frame beta chains only. Rows matching on CDR3 protein sequence are summarized as one entry with the most common DNA and genes. For this entry, the V and J calls and clone size follow TCRdb and not the study's own pipeline. For this sample there are approximately 110,000 distinct CDR3 sequences; approximately 70% appear just once. The top ten clonotypes cover 9.3% of the sample.

The TCR was taken from a woman aged 55-69 years with primary liver carcinoma and hepatitis B virus infection. The chain links TRBV6-1 with TRBJ2-7, with no reliable assignment of the D segment. The specimen was liver tumor tissue from sampling region 1. The cell subset or site label, read with the paper, signifies: tumor region T1, superior pole. The nucleotide sequence reads as follows: TGTGCCAGCGGCCCGTGGTCTTACGAGCAGTACTTC. The translation is CASGPWSYEQYF.